The T cell receptor beta chain under discussion was sequenced for a study of T cell responses to AZD1222 COVID-19 vaccine. The CDR3 consists of 13 residues. Trimming cost V 3 bases and J 7 bases, with 12 bases left between them. The germline V gene has CDR1 MDHEN and CDR2 SYDVKM. Generated by immunoSEQ multiplex PCR, the TCRdb table keeps only in-frame clones and is missing some. The sample lists tens of thousands of clones, around 90% seen once, with roughly 8% in the top ten. To note about this clone: Its antigen is not identified.

Study findings and constraints: The breadth and depth of Spike-specific TCRs increased once two AZD1222 doses had been given.

This clonotype originated in an adult who received the AZD1222 COVID-19 vaccine. This sample comprised peripheral blood, obtained 28 days after the second AZD1222 dose. The rearrangement joins TRBV28 to TRBJ1-2; D unresolved. The CDR3 sequence is CASSLLGKGGYTF. The CDR3 bases are TGTGCCAGCAGTTTGTTGGGGAAAGGTGGCTACACCTTC.